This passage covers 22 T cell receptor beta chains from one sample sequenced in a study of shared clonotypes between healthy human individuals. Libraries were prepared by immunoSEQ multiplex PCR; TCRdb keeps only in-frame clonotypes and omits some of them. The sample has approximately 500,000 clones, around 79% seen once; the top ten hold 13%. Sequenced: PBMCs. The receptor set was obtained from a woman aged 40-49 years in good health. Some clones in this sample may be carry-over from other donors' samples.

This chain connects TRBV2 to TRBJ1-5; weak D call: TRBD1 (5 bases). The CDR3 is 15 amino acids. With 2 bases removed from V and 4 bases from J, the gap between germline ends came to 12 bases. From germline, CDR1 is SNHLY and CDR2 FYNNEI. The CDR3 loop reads CASSESGHKNQPQHF. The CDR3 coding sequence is TGTGCCAGCAGTGAATCAGGACACAAGAATCAGCCCCAGCATTTT.

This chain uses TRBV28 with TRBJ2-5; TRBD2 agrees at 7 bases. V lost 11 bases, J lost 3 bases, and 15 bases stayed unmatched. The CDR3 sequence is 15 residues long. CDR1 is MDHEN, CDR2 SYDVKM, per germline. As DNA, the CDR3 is TGTGCCGCCGGGAGGACTCGACGTCGCAAAGAGACCCAGTACTTC. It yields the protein CAAGRTRRRKETQYF.

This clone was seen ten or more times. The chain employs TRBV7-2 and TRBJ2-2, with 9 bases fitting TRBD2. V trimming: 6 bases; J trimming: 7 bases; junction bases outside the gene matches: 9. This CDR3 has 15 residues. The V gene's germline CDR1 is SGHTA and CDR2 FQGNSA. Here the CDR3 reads CASSTAAGGDGELFF. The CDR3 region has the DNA TGTGCCAGCAGTACGGCAGCGGGAGGTGACGGGGAGCTGTTTTTT.

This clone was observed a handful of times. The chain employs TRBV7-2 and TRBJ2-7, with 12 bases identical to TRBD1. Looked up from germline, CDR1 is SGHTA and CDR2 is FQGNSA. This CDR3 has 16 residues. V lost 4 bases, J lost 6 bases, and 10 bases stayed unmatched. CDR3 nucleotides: TGTGCCAGCAGCTCTAGGCGGGGGACAGGGGGCAGCGAGCAGTACTTC. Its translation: CASSSRRGTGGSEQYF. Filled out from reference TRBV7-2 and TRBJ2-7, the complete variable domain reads GAGVSQSPSNKVTEKGKDVELRCDPISGHTALYWYRQSLGQGLEFLIYFQGNSAPDKSGLPSDRFSAERTGGSVSTLTIQRTQQEDSAVYLCASSSRRGTGGSEQYFGPGTRLTVT.

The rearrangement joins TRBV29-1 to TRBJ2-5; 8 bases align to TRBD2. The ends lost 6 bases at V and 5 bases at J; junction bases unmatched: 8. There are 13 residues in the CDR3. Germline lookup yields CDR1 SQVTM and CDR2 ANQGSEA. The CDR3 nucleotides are TGCAGCGTCAGCGGGGGCGAAGGGGAGACCCAGTACTTC. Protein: CSVSGGEGETQYF. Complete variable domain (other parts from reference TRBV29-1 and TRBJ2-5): SAVISQKPSRDICQRGTSLTIQCQVDSQVTMMFWYRQQPGQSLTLIATANQGSEATYESGFVIDKFPISRPNLTFSTLTVSNMSPEDSSIYLCSVSGGEGETQYFGPGTRLLVL.

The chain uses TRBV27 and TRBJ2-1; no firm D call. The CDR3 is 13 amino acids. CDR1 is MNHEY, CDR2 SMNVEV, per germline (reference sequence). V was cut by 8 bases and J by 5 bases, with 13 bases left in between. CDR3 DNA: TGTGCCAGCGGGCGTCCCTACGACAATGAGCAGTTCTTC. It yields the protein CASGRPYDNEQFF.

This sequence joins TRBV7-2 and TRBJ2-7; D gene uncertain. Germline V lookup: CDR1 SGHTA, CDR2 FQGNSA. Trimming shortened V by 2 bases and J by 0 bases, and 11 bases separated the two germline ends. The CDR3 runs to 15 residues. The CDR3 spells CASSLFGDFSYEQYF. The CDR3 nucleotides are TGTGCCAGCAGCTTATTTGGCGACTTCTCCTACGAGCAGTACTTC.

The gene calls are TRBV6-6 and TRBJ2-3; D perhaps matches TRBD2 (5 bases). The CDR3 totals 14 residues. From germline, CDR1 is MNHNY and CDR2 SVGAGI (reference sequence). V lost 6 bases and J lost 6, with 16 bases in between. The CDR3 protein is CASSPIRGADTQYF. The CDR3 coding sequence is TGTGCCAGCAGCCCCATACGGGGTGCGGATACGCAGTATTTT.

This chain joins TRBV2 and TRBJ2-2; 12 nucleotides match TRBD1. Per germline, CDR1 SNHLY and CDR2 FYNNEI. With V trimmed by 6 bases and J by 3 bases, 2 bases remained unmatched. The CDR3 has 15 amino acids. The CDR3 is CASRGQGADTGELFF. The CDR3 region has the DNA TGTGCCAGCAGGGGACAGGGGGCGGACACCGGGGAGCTGTTTTTT.

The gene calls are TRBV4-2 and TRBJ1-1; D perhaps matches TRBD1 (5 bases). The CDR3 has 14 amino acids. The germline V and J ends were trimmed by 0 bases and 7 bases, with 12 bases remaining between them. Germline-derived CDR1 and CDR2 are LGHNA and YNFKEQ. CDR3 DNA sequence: TGTGCCAGCAGCCAAGATCTGGGGGAGGATGAAGCTTTCTTT. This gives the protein CASSQDLGEDEAFF.

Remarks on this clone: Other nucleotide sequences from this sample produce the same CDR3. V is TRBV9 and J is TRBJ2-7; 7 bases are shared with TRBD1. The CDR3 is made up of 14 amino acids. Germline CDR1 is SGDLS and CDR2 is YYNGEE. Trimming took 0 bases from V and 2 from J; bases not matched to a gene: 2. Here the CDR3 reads CASSVGQGAYEQYF. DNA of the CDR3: TGTGCCAGCAGCGTAGGACAGGGCGCCTACGAGCAGTACTTC. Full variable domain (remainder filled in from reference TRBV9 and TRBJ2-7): DSGVTQTPKHLITATGQRVTLRCSPRSGDLSVYWYQQSLDQGLQFLIQYYNGEERAKGNILERFSAQQFPDLHSELNLSSLELGDSALYFCASSVGQGAYEQYFGPGTRLTVT.

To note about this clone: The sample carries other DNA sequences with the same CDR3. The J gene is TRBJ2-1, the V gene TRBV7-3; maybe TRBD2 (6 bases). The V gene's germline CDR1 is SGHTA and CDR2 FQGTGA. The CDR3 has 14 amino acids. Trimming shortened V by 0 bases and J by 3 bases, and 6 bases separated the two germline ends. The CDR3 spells CASSLTGGYNEQFF. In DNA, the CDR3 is TGTGCCAGCAGCTTAACGGGAGGCTACAATGAGCAGTTCTTC.

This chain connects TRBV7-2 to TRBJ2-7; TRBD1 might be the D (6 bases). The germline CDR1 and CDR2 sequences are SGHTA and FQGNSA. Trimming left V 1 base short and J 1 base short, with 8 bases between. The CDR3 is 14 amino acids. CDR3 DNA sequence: TGTGCCAGCAGCTTAGGCGGACAGTCCTACGAGCAGTACTTC. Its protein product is CASSLGGQSYEQYF.

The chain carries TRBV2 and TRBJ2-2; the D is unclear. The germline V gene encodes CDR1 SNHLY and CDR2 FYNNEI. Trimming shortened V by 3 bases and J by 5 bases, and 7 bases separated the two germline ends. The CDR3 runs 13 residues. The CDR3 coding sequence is TGTGCCAGCAGTGATTACTGGACCGGGGAGCTGTTTTTT. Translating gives CASSDYWTGELFF.

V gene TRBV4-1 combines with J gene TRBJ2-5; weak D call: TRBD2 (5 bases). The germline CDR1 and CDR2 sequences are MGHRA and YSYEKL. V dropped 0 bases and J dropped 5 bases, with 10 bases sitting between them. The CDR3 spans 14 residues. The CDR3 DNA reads TGCGCCAGCAGCCAAGATAGCCAGCGGGAGACCCAGTACTTC. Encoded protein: CASSQDSQRETQYF.

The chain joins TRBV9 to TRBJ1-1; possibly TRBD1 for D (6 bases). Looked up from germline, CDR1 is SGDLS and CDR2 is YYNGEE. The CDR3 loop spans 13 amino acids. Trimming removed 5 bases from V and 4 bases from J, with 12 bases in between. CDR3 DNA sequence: TGTGCCAGCAGTCACAGGGTAGGCACTGAAGCTTTCTTT. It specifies CASSHRVGTEAFF.

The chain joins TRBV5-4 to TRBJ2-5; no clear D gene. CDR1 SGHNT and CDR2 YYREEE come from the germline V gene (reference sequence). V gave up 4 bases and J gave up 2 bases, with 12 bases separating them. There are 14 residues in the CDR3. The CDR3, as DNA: TGTGCCAGCAGCCGCTGGGGTGGTCAAGAGACCCAGTACTTC. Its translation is CASSRWGGQETQYF.

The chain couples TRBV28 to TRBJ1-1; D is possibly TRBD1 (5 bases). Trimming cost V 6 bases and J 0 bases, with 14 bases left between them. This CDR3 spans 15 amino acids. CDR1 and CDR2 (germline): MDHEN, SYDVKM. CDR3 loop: CASRDPGTLNTEAFF. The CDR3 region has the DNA TGTGCCAGCAGGGACCCAGGGACCCTGAACACTGAAGCTTTCTTT.

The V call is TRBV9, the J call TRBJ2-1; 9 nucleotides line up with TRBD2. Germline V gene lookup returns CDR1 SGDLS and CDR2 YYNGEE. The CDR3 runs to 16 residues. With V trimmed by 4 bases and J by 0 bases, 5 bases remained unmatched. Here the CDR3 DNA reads TGTGCCAGCAGCTCAGGACTAGCGAGCTCCTACAATGAGCAGTTCTTC. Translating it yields CASSSGLASSYNEQFF.

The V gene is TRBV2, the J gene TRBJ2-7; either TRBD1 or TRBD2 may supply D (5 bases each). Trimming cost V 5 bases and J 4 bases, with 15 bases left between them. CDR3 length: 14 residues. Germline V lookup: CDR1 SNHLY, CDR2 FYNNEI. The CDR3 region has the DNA TGTGCCAGCAGTTTAAAGGTTGGGGGATACGAGCAGTACTTC. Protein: CASSLKVGGYEQYF.

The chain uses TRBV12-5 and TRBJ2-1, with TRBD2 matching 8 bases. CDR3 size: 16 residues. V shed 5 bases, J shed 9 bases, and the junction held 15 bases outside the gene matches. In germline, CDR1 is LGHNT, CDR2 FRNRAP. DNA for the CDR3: TGTGCTAGTGGTCCCCCCGGGGGGACTAGGAAGTGTGAGCAGTTCTTC. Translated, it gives CASGPPGGTRKCEQFF.

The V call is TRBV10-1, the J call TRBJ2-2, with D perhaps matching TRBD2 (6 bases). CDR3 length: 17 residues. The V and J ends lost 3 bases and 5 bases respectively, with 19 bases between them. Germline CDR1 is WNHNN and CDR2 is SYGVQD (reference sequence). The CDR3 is CASSDWSRQEGTGELFF. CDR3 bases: TGCGCCAGCAGTGATTGGAGCCGGCAGGAGGGGACCGGGGAGCTGTTTTTT.